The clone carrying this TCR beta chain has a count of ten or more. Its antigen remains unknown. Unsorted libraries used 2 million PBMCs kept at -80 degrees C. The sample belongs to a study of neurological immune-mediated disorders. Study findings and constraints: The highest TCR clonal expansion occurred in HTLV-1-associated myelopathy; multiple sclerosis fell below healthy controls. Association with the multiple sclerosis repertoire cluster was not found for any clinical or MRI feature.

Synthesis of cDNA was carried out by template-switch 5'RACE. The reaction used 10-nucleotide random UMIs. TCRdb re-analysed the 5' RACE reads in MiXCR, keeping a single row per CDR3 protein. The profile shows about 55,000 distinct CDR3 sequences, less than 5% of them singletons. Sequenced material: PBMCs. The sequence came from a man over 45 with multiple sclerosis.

The CDR3 nucleotides are TGTGCCAGCAGTCCCGGGACAGGGCATTTCTTC. It specifies CASSPGTGHFF. The chain links TRBV6-4 to TRBJ2-1, with 9 bases matching TRBD1. The CDR3 extends over 11 amino acids. Germline CDR1 and CDR2: MRHNA and SNTAGT. The V segment lost 5 bases and the J segment 16 bases; nucleotides outside the gene matches: 6.